This T cell receptor (beta chain) is from a study of blood T cell repertoires in COVID-19 (TCRdb year 2020). In the study overall: The collaborator samples originated in the United States, Italy and Spain and spanned the acute and convalescent phases of COVID-19. The prospective study material was composed of cDNA or gDNA derived from T cells, B-cell-depleted T cells, or PBMCs. The dataset comprised deeply sampled blood TCRbeta repertoires from subjects exposed to, actively infected with, or recovered from COVID-19. The repertoires were released in a freely available public database meant as a resource for research on the immune response to SARS-CoV-2. The samples were drawn from two sources: the first 160 participants of the ongoing ImmuneRACE study, and over 950 subjects contributed by 6 global collaborators. The sample metadata nearly always contained a de-identified subject ID, COVID-19 status, age in years and sex. Where available, HLA class I and class II types were taken from metadata supplied by the sample provider and were not determined by assay-based typing. Overall study outcomes, separate from this receptor: How much clinical and demographic metadata was included differed by source and by participant, and the metadata was provided uncurated.

Participants in the prospective study were enrolled through a virtual design, were aged roughly 18 to 100 years, and lived in some 24 United States geographic areas. In the prospective study, participants were assigned to cohorts based on the clinical history participants reported in a screening survey and a study questionnaire. Recovered participants in ImmuneRACE Cohort 3 were defined by two consecutive negative NP/OP PCR tests, clearance by a healthcare professional, or resolution of symptoms. In the prospective study, whole blood, serum and a nasopharyngeal or oropharyngeal swab were collected from each participant by mobile phlebotomists. Over a roughly 2-month period, participants in the prospective study had the option of providing additional blood draws and questionnaires. Prospective study blood samples were shipped either frozen or at room temperature before DNA extraction. CDR1 is given as SGHRS and CDR2 as YFSETQ, both from the germline V gene. From V the trimming removes 2 bases and from J it removes 2 bases, while the gene matches leave 10 bases of the junction unaccounted for. From its cysteine to its phenylalanine, the CDR3 spans 18 amino acids. Only the CDR3 part of the read is kept: 54 bases, read in frame from the first base.

The immunoSEQ Assay, a bias-controlled multiplex PCR, was used to amplify TCRbeta CDR3 regions from genomic DNA. Processing in the source paper ran as follows. Nucleated cell counts per sample were estimated from amplification of reference gene primers within the assay. To quantify the absolute abundance of each unique TCRbeta CDR3 rearrangement, sequence reads were collapsed and filtered. Productive Simpson clonality was computed per sample as the square root of Simpson's diversity index over productive rearrangements. Sourced from immuneACCESS, this table was stored by TCRdb with only in-frame sequences that have V and J called. A share of the clones is absent; for the studies checked, an unresolved V gene accounts for under half, and the remainder has no known explanation. V and J calls and clone size are those listed in that table; D and trimming were worked out from the DNA. The sample contains 300,000 to 350,000 clones, approximately 83% of them found a single time. Over 2% of the sample is taken by the ten largest.

On this clone itself: It lacks a known antigen. Base qualities were left out, and no much larger clone turns up one base away.

The specimen sequenced was PBMCs or T cells enriched from blood (not recorded which). This chain joins TRBV5-1 to TRBJ2-5; 12 middle bases align to TRBD2. This TCR derives from a young man who had recovered from COVID-19. The CDR3 protein is CASSFTSGGLLGQETQYF. The nucleotides are TGCGCCAGCAGCTTTACTAGCGGGGGGCTCTTAGGACAAGAGACCCAGTACTTC.